This T cell receptor beta chain came from a study of T cell changes during pregnancy in multiple sclerosis (dated by TCRdb to between 2019 and 2020). Regarding the complete study: Changes in the T cell repertoire over the course of pregnancy were examined in this study in women with multiple sclerosis.

Sequences SGHNT (CDR1) and YENEEA (CDR2) are obtained from the germline V gene. V loses 1 base at its end and J loses 0 bases; junction bases beyond the gene matches: 0. The CDR3 sequence holds 16 residues, the cysteine and phenylalanine included. This entry keeps only the CDR3 DNA: 48 bases, framed from base 1. Libraries were constructed by the immunoSEQ multiplex PCR assay. TCRdb obtained this table from immuneACCESS and retained in-frame rearrangements with V and J assigned. These tables miss some clones; where compared with another copy, unresolved V genes account for less than half of the shortfall, and the remainder is unexplained. In this sample the table shows tens of thousands of clones, 90% of which occur a single time. Under 1.5% of the sample is held by the ten biggest clonotypes. Turning to this clone: Its binding antigen is unknown. No base-level quality is on record; no much larger clone is a single base apart.

The TCR comes from a female donor in good health, enrolled as a control in a pregnancy study. Here the chain combines TRBV11-3 and TRBJ2-3; 11 bases in the middle match TRBD2. The specimen comprised peripheral blood, sampled in the first trimester of pregnancy. The DNA is as follows: TGTGCCAGCAGCTTAGGACTAGCGGGGAGCACAGATACGCAGTATTTT. Its translation reads: CASSLGLAGSTDTQYF.